Following are 28 T cell receptor beta chains from one sample sequenced in a study of OX40 agonist ivuxolimab in advanced cancers. The method behind the library was the immunoSEQ multiplex PCR assay. Sourced from immuneACCESS, this table was stored by TCRdb with only in-frame sequences that have V and J called. A share of the clones is absent; for the studies checked, an unresolved V gene accounts for under half, and the remainder has no known explanation. The table for this sample lists some 34,000 clones; approximately 90% of them were counted only once. 9.5% to 15% of the sample is held by the ten biggest clonotypes. The sample consisted of CD4+ or CD8+ T cells sorted from blood, taken in a trial of the OX40 agonist ivuxolimab. The receptors were sampled from an adult with an advanced solid tumor such as melanoma, head and neck, liver or kidney cancer.

CDR3 amino acids: CASSSSGGERYEQYF. Written as DNA, the CDR3 is TGTGCCAGCAGCTCATCAGGGGGCGAGAGGTACGAGCAGTACTTC. The chain recombines TRBV7-9 with TRBJ2-7; 8 nucleotides line up with TRBD1. V gave up 4 bases and J gave up 4 bases; unmatched junction bases: 9. The CDR3 spans 15 residues. Germline CDR1 is SEHNR and CDR2 is FQNEAQ (reference sequence).

The J gene is TRBJ2-5, the V gene TRBV7-9; possible D gene TRBD1, 5 bases. V lost 1 base, J lost 3 bases, and 15 bases lay in between. Germline values: CDR1 SEHNR, CDR2 FQNEAQ (reference sequence). This CDR3 contains 16 residues. The CDR3 coding sequence is TGTGCCAGCAGCTTAGGGTGGGGCCCTAGGGAAGAGACCCAGTACTTC. Protein sequence: CASSLGWGPREETQYF.

This clone was seen more than once but under ten times. The genes are TRBV27 and TRBJ1-2; perhaps TRBD1 as D (5 bases). Germline assignment: CDR1 MNHEY and CDR2 SMNVEV (reference sequence). The CDR3 consists of 14 residues. V gave up 3 bases and J gave up 6 bases, with 14 bases separating them. The CDR3 sequence: CASSFHLGGNGYTF. CDR3 coding DNA: TGTGCCAGCAGTTTCCACCTCGGGGGGAATGGCTACACCTTC.

Concerning this clone: Other DNA sequences in this specimen translate into the identical CDR3. The chain is built from TRBV9 and TRBJ2-2; D remains unclear. V lost 0 bases and J lost 7, with 4 bases in between. Germline-derived CDR1 and CDR2 are SGDLS and YYNGEE. The CDR3 has 12 amino acids. The CDR3 reads CASSVGSGELFF. CDR3 nucleotide sequence: TGTGCCAGCAGCGTAGGAAGCGGGGAGCTGTTTTTT.

J is TRBJ1-2 and V is TRBV11-2, with TRBD1 matching 9 bases. The length of the CDR3 is 13 residues. Trimming at V came to 1 base and at J to 7 bases, leaving 1 base not matched to a gene. The V gene's germline CDR1 is SGHAT and CDR2 FQNNGV. The CDR3 DNA follows: TGTGCCAGCAGCTTAGGGACAGGGGCTGGCTACACCTTC. Its protein is CASSLGTGAGYTF.

The chain has TRBV27 and TRBJ2-2; D perhaps matches TRBD1 (7 bases). This CDR3 region has 17 residues. V was shortened by 5 bases and J by 5 bases, with 21 bases between the two germline ends. Germline V gene sequence: CDR1 MNHEY, CDR2 SMNVEV (reference sequence). The CDR3, as DNA: TGTGCCAGCAGTCCCTTATACAGGGGAGGTGCAACCGGGGAGCTGTTTTTT. Protein product: CASSPLYRGGATGELFF.

The chain employs TRBV27 and TRBJ2-6; 14 nucleotides match TRBD2. CDR1 is MNHEY, CDR2 SMNVEV, per germline (reference sequence). V was clipped by 1 base and J by 2 bases; unmatched bases: 4. CDR3 length: 19 amino acids. CDR3 DNA sequence: TGTGCCAGCAGTTTATACCCGGGACTAGCGGGAGCTGGGGCCAACGTCCTGACTTTC. It codes for CASSLYPGLAGAGANVLTF.

This clone occurred once. V and J are TRBV7-3 and TRBJ2-7, with 13 nucleotides matching TRBD2. The CDR3 has 15 amino acids. With V trimmed by 5 bases and J by 1 base, 2 bases remained unmatched. Germline-derived CDR1 and CDR2 are SGHTA and FQGTGA. The CDR3 sequence is CASSPGLAGSYEQYF. CDR3 DNA sequence: TGTGCCAGCAGCCCGGGACTAGCGGGATCCTACGAGCAGTACTTC.

The J gene is TRBJ2-7, the V gene TRBV7-9; 8 nucleotides align to TRBD2. The CDR3 contains 14 residues. CDR1 and CDR2 from the germline V gene are SEHNR and FQNEAQ (reference sequence). Trimming cost V 5 bases and J 2 bases; bases outside gene matches: 5. The CDR3 protein is CASSTVAGTYEQYF. CDR3 in DNA: TGTGCCAGCAGCACCGTAGCGGGGACCTACGAGCAGTACTTC.

The V gene is TRBV10-3, the J gene TRBJ2-7; a weak D match, TRBD1 (6 bases). CDR1 is ENHRY and CDR2 is SYGVKD in the germline V gene. The CDR3 spans 13 residues. Trimming stripped 6 bases from V and 4 bases from J, with 13 bases between. DNA of the CDR3: TGTGCCATCAGAAACACAGGGTTTTACGAGCAGTACTTC. Translated, it gives CAIRNTGFYEQYF.

This clone was detected once. V is TRBV28 and J is TRBJ2-1, with unresolved D. Germline lookup yields CDR1 MDHEN and CDR2 SYDVKM. V lost 3 bases and J lost 6, with 9 bases in between. The CDR3 contains 13 residues. The chain's CDR3 is CASSFLGVNEQFF. DNA of the CDR3: TGTGCCAGCAGTTTTCTTGGAGTCAATGAGCAGTTCTTC.

Of note for this clone: The sample holds other DNA sequences that translate to the same CDR3. The genes are TRBV7-9 and TRBJ2-7, with D perhaps matching TRBD1 (5 bases). Germline CDR1 SEHNR, CDR2 FQNEAQ (reference sequence). V lost 3 bases and J lost 4, with 7 bases in between. CDR3 length: 12 amino acids. CDR3 sequence (DNA): TGTGCCAGCAGCTTCTCAGGGTACGAGCAGTACTTC. It specifies CASSFSGYEQYF.

This clone is labeled medium-sized. The chain has TRBV7-3 and TRBJ2-2, with TRBD1 matching 8 bases. Germline V gene lookup returns CDR1 SGHTA and CDR2 FQGTGA. This CDR3 region has 14 residues. J lost 7 bases, V lost 4 bases, and 5 bases had no gene match. CDR3 loop: CASSSTGAGGELFF. The CDR3 region has the DNA TGTGCCAGCAGCTCGACAGGGGCCGGCGGGGAGCTGTTTTTT.

The chain has TRBV27 and TRBJ2-3; D remains unclear. The CDR3 is 11 amino acids. Trimming took off 6 bases at V and 5 bases at J, with 6 bases between the two ends. CDR1 and CDR2 (germline): MNHEY, SMNVEV (reference sequence). This CDR3 is CASRTRDTQYF. The DNA for the CDR3 is TGTGCCAGCAGGACGAGAGATACGCAGTATTTT.

The V call is TRBV7-3, the J call TRBJ1-1; no clear D gene. This CDR3 spans 16 amino acids. Germline-derived CDR1 and CDR2 are SGHTA and FQGTGA. Deletions cut 2 bases from V and 0 bases from J, with 13 bases between. DNA of the CDR3: TGTGCCAGCAGCTTATTGGCCCGGGAGATGAACACTGAAGCTTTCTTT. Amino acids: CASSLLAREMNTEAFF.

The V call is TRBV5-1, the J call TRBJ2-7; D possibly corresponds to TRBD2 (5 bases). This CDR3 region has 14 residues. Germline V gives CDR1 SGHRS, CDR2 YFSETQ. Trimming shortened V by 0 bases and J by 0 bases, and 7 bases separated the two germline ends. The DNA for the CDR3 is TGCGCCAGCAGCTTGGCCGGGGTCTCCTACGAGCAGTACTTC. It encodes CASSLAGVSYEQYF.

The chain has TRBV5-1 and TRBJ1-2; possible D gene TRBD1, 6 bases. Per the germline V gene, CDR1 is SGHRS and CDR2 is YFSETQ. The CDR3 totals 13 residues. Trimming shortened V by 4 bases and J by 8 bases, and 15 bases separated the two germline ends. The CDR3 coding sequence is TGCGCCAGCAGCCAACCCGGGACACAAGGCTACACCTTC. This sequence encodes CASSQPGTQGYTF.

V and J are TRBV19 and TRBJ2-5; maybe TRBD2 (6 bases). V was shortened by 8 bases and J by 9 bases, with 16 bases between the two germline ends. The length of the CDR3 is 12 residues. CDR1 is LNHDA, CDR2 SQIVND, per germline (reference sequence). The CDR3 loop is CASDAEGLAQYF. The CDR3 nucleotides read TGTGCCAGTGACGCGGAGGGGTTGGCCCAGTACTTC.

This chain links TRBV4-3 with TRBJ2-1; 9 nucleotides line up with TRBD2. J gave up 0 bases and V 0 bases, and 15 bases lay outside the gene matches. The length of the CDR3 is 21 residues. Germline values: CDR1 LGHNA, CDR2 YSLEER. The CDR3 bases are TGCGCCAGCAGCCAAGATCTTCTGAGCGGGAGGTCCCCGAGCTCCTACAATGAGCAGTTCTTC. Translated: CASSQDLLSGRSPSSYNEQFF.

The CDR3 nucleotides read TGCGCCAGCAGCCAACTAGCGGCAGCCTACAATGAGCAGTTCTTC. It specifies CASSQLAAAYNEQFF. The chain has TRBV4-1 and TRBJ2-1, with 7 bases aligning to TRBD2. Germline V gene lookup returns CDR1 MGHRA and CDR2 YSYEKL. J lost 2 bases, V lost 2 bases, and 3 bases had no gene match. The CDR3 spans 15 residues.

The CDR3 is CAWSPGTGGLYEQYF. CDR3 bases: TGTGCCTGGAGTCCTGGGACAGGGGGTCTCTACGAGCAGTACTTC. The chain is built from TRBV30 and TRBJ2-7, with 11 positions matching TRBD1. Germline CDR1 reads GTSNPN; CDR2 reads SVGIG (reference sequence). This CDR3 has 15 residues. V lost 2 bases to trimming and J lost 3 bases; unmatched junction nucleotides: 6.

The chain is built from TRBV4-3 and TRBJ1-4; TRBD1 might be the D (5 bases). In germline, CDR1 is LGHNA, CDR2 YSLEER. Trimming cost V 0 bases and J 0 bases, with 11 bases left between them. The CDR3 contains 17 residues. CDR3 loop: CASSQDRASATNEKLFF. The CDR3 DNA reads as TGCGCCAGCAGCCAAGACAGGGCCTCTGCAACTAATGAAAAACTGTTTTTT.

V and J are TRBV19 and TRBJ2-1, with D maybe TRBD2 (6 bases). V was cut by 3 bases and J by 5 bases, with 14 bases left in between. Germline V gives CDR1 LNHDA, CDR2 SQIVND (reference sequence). This CDR3 contains 15 residues. CDR3 nucleotides: TGTGCCAGTAGTATTTATGGCGGGAAGAACAATGAGCAGTTCTTC. Translated: CASSIYGGKNNEQFF.

The chain carries TRBV5-5 and TRBJ2-3; a possible D gene is TRBD2 (5 bases). Germline V CDR1 and CDR2: SGHKS, YYEKEE (reference sequence). V lost 0 bases and J lost 2, with 16 bases in between. The CDR3 extends over 17 amino acids. DNA of the CDR3: TGTGCCAGCAGCTTGGGGCCTGCGGGTTATTTCACAGATACGCAGTATTTT. It is translated as CASSLGPAGYFTDTQYF.

The genes are TRBV9 and TRBJ2-7; either TRBD1 or TRBD2 may fit D (6 bases each). Trimming shortened V by 2 bases and J by 0 bases, and 12 bases separated the two germline ends. Per germline, CDR1 SGDLS and CDR2 YYNGEE. The CDR3 loop spans 15 amino acids. CDR3 DNA sequence: TGTGCCAGCAGCGTCGGGGGCCCCTCCTCCTACGAGCAGTACTTC. Amino acid sequence: CASSVGGPSSYEQYF.

This clone showed up just once. Additional DNA sequences in this sample encode the identical CDR3. The rearrangement links TRBV5-1 to TRBJ2-3; D is undetermined. The germline V gene has CDR1 SGHRS and CDR2 YFSETQ. The CDR3 extends over 11 amino acids. V lost 7 bases and J lost 5, with 8 bases in between. DNA of the CDR3: TGCGCCAGCCACCATAGAGATACGCAGTATTTT. Residues: CASHHRDTQYF.

The DNA for the CDR3 is TGTGCCAGCAGTAGGTTACTAGCGGGAGGCTCGAGCTACGAGCAGTACTTC. As protein: CASSRLLAGGSSYEQYF. J is TRBJ2-7 and V is TRBV28; TRBD2 aligns across 12 bases. CDR1 and CDR2 (germline): MDHEN, SYDVKM. J lost 3 bases, V lost 5 bases, and 11 bases had no gene match. The CDR3 runs to 17 residues.

This sequence joins TRBV28 and TRBJ2-7, with 9 nucleotides matching TRBD2. This CDR3 region has 16 residues. V trimming: 5 bases; J trimming: 5 bases; junction bases outside the gene matches: 13. Germline CDR1 MDHEN, CDR2 SYDVKM. In DNA form, the CDR3 reads TGTGCCAGCAGTCCCCGACTAGCGGCATCTGTCCACGAGCAGTACTTC. It translates to CASSPRLAASVHEQYF.